These 5 T cell receptor beta chains share one sample of origin, sequenced in a study of early T cells in non-severe SARS-CoV-2 infection. One entry per CDR3 protein, called by TCRdb with MiXCR from the 5' RACE reads. The top ten clones hold roughly 7.7% of a sample with over 30,000 distinct CDR3 sequences, about 4.7% of them seen once. Sequencing was carried out using whole blood. Receptors originate from an adult who was a healthcare worker with PCR-confirmed SARS-CoV-2 infection or an uninfected control (not recorded which).

This chain joins TRBV4-3 and TRBJ2-2, with D unresolved. Trimming took off 0 bases at V and 6 bases at J, with 11 bases between the two ends. The V gene's germline CDR1 is LGHNA and CDR2 YSLEER. The CDR3 is 15 residues long. CDR3: CASSQDRARSGELFF. The CDR3 DNA sequence: TGCGCCAGCAGCCAAGATCGTGCCCGGTCCGGGGAGCTGTTTTTT.

This sequence joins TRBV4-1 and TRBJ2-7; 9 bases align to TRBD1. CDR1 is MGHRA, CDR2 YSYEKL, per germline. Trimming cost V 4 bases and J 5 bases; bases outside gene matches: 6. This CDR3 is 14 amino acids long. This CDR3 is CASSPGTGSDEQYF. CDR3 DNA: TGCGCCAGCAGCCCCGGGACAGGGTCGGACGAGCAGTACTTC.

This clonotype has at least ten counts. The chain uses TRBV7-2 and TRBJ1-1; perhaps TRBD1 as D (5 bases). The CDR3 covers 15 residues. Germline V gene lookup returns CDR1 SGHTA and CDR2 FQGNSA. V was pared by 4 bases and J by 5 bases, with 17 bases between. In nucleotides, the CDR3 is TGTGCCAGCAGCTCGCTAGGACAAGCAAGGACTGAAGCTTTCTTT. As protein: CASSSLGQARTEAFF.

This clonotype has at least ten counts. V gene TRBV11-3 combines with J gene TRBJ2-1; D gene uncertain. The CDR3 is 15 residues long. Trimming shortened V by 2 bases and J by 2 bases, and 10 bases separated the two germline ends. Looked up from germline, CDR1 is SGHNT and CDR2 is YENEEA. The CDR3 loop reads CASSLSGRAYNEQFF. The CDR3 DNA sequence: TGTGCCAGCAGCTTATCCGGAAGGGCCTACAATGAGCAGTTCTTC.

This chain uses TRBV5-1 with TRBJ2-4; D is perhaps TRBD1 (5 bases). V lost 0 bases and J 5 bases, leaving 9 bases between the germline ends. This CDR3 contains 14 residues. CDR1 and CDR2 (germline): SGHRS, YFSETQ. CDR3 bases: TGCGCCAGCAGCTTGGGACAGTGGGAAAACATTCAGTACTTC. It yields the protein CASSLGQWENIQYF.